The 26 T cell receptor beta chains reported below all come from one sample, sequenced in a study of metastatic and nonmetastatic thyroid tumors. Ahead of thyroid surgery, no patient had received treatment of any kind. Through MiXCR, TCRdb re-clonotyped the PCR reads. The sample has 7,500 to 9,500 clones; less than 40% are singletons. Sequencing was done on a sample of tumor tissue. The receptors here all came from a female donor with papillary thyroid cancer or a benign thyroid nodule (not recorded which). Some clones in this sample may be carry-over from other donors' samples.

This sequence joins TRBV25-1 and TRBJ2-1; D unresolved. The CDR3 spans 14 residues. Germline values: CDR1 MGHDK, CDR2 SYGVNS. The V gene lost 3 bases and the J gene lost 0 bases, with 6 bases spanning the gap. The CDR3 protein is CASSESRSYNEQFF. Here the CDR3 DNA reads TGTGCCAGCAGTGAGTCTCGCTCCTACAATGAGCAGTTCTTC.

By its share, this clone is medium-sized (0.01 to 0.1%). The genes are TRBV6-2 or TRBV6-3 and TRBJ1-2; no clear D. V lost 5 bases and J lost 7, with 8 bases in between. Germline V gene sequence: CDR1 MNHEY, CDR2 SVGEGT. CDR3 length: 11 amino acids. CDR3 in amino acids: CASSSAGGYTF. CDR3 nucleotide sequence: TGTGCCAGCAGTAGCGCGGGTGGCTACACCTTC.

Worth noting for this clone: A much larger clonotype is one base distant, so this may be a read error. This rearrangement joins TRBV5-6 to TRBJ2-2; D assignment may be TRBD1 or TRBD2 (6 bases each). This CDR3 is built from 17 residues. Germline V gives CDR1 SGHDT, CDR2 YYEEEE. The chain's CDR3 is CASILMWGAEYTGELFF. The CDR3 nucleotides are TGTGCCAGCATCTTGATGTGGGGGGCGGAGTACACCGGGGAGCTGTTTTTT. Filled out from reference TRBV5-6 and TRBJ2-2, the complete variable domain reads DAGVTQSPTHLIKTRGQQVTLRCSPKSGHDTVSWYQQALGQGPQFIFQYYEEEERQRGNFPDRFSGHQFPNYSSELNVNALLLGDSALYLCASILMWGAEYTGELFFGEGSRLTVL.

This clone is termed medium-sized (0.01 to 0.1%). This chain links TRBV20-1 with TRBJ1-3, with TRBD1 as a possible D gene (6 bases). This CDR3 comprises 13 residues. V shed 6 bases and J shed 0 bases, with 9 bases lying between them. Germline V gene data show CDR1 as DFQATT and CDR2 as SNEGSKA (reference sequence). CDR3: CSAGGGSGNTIYF. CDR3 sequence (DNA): TGCAGTGCAGGGGGAGGCTCTGGAAACACCATATATTTT.

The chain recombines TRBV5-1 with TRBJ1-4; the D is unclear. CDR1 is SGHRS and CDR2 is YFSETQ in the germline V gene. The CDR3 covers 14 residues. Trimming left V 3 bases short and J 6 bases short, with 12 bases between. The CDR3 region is CASSSGLEDEKLFF. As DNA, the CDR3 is TGCGCCAGCAGCTCGGGCTTGGAAGATGAAAAACTGTTTTTT. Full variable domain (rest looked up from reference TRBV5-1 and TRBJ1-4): KAGVTQTPRYLIKTRGQQVTLSCSPISGHRSVSWYQQTPGQGLQFLFEYFSETQRNKGNFPGRFSGRQFSNSRSEMNVSTLELGDSALYLCASSSGLEDEKLFFGSGTQLSVL.

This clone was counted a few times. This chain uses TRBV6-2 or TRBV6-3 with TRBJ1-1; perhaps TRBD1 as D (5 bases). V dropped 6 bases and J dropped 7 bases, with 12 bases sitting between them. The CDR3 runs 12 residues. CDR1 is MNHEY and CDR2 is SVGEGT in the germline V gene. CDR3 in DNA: TGTGCCAGCAGGCTCTATGGGGGTGAAGCTTTCTTT. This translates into CASRLYGGEAFF.

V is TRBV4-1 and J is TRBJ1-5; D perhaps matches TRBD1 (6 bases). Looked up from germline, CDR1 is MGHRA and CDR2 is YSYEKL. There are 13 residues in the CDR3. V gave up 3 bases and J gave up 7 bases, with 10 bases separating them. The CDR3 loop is CASSHSQGQPQHF. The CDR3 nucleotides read TGCGCCAGCAGCCACTCACAGGGCCAGCCCCAGCATTTT.

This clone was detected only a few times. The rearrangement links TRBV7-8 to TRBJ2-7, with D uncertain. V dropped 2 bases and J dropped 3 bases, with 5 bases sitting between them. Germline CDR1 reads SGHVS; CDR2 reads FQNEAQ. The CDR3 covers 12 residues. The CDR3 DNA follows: TGTGCCAGCAGCTTAAACGGCTACGAGCAGTACTTC. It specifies CASSLNGYEQYF.

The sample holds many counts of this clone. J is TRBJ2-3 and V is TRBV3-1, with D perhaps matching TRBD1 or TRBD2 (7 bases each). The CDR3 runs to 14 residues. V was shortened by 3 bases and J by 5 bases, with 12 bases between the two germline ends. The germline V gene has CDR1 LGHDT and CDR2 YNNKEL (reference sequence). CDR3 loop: CASSQAGGGDTQYF. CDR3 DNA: TGTGCCAGCAGCCAGGCAGGGGGGGGAGATACGCAGTATTTT.

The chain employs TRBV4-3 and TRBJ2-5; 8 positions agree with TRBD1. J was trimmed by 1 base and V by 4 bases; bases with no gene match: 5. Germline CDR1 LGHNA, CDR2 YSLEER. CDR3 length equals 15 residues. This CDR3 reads CASSPIGTGQETQYF. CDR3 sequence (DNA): TGCGCCAGCAGCCCGATTGGGACAGGCCAAGAGACCCAGTACTTC.

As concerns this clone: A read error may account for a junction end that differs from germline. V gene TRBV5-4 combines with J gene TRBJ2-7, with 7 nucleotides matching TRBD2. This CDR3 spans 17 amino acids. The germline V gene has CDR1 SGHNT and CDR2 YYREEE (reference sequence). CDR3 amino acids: CAISLGPAGYSSYEQYF. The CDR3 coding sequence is TGTGCCATCAGCTTGGGACCAGCGGGGTACAGCTCCTACGAGCAGTACTTC.

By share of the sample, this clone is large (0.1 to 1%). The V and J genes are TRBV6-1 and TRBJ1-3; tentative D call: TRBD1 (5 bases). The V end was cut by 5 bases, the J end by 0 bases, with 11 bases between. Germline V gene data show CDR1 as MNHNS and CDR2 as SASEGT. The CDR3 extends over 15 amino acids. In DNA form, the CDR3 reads TGTGCCAGCAGTTCAACAGGCACCTCTGGAAACACCATATATTTT. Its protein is CASSSTGTSGNTIYF.

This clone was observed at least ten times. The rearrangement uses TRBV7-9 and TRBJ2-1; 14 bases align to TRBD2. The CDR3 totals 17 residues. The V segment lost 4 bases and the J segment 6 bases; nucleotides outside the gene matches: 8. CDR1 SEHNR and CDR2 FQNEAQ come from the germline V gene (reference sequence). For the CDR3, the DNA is TGTGCCAGCAGCTCCAGGACTAGCGGGGGGCCGGGCAATGAGCAGTTCTTC. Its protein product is CASSSRTSGGPGNEQFF.

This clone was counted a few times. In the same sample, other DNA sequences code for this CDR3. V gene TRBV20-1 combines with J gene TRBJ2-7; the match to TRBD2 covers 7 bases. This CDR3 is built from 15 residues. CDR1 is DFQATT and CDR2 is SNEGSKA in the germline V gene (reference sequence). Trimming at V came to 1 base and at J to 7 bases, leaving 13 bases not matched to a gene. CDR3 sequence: CSARGRGGGAGEQYF. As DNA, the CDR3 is TGCAGTGCTAGAGGAAGGGGCGGGGGTGCTGGGGAGCAGTACTTC.

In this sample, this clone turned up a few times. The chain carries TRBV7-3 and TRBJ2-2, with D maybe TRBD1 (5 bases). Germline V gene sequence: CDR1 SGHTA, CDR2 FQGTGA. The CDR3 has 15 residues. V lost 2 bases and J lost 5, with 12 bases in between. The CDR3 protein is CASSLGQGGTGELFF. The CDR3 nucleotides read TGTGCCAGCAGCTTAGGCCAGGGTGGGACCGGGGAGCTGTTTTTT.

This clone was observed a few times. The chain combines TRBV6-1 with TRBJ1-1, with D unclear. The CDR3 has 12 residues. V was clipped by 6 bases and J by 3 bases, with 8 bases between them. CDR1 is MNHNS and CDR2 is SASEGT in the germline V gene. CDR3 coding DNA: TGTGCCAGCAGGCAGGCCTACACTGAAGCTTTCTTT. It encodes CASRQAYTEAFF.

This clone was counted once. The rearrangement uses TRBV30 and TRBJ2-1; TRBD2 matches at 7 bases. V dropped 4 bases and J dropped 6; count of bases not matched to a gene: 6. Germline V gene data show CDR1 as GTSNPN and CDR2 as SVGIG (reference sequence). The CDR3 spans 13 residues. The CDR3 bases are TGTGCCTGGACGGCGGGAGCCGGCAATGAGCAGTTCTTC. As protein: CAWTAGAGNEQFF.

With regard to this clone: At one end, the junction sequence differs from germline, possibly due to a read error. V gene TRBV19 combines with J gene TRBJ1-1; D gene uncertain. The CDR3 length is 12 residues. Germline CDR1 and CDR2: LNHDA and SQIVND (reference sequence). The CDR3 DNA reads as TGTGTCAGTAGGGCAGAAATTGGTGAAGCTTTCTTT. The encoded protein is CVSRAEIGEAFF.

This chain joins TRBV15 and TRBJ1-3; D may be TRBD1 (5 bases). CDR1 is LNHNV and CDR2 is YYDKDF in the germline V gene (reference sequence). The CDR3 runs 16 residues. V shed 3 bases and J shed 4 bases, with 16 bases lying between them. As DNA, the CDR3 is TGTGCCACCAGCAGTTTCTTAGACAGTGAAGGAAACACCATATATTTT. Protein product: CATSSFLDSEGNTIYF. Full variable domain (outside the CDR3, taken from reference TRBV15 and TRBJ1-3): DAMVIQNPRYQVTQFGKPVTLSCSQTLNHNVMYWYQQKSSQAPKLLFHYYDKDFNNEADTPDNFQSRRPNTSFCFLDIRSPGLGDTAMYLCATSSFLDSEGNTIYFGEGSWLTVV.

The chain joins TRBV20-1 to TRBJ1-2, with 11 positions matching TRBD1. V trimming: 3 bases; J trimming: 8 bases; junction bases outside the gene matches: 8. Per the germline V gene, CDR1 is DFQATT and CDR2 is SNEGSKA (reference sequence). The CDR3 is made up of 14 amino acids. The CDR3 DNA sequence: TGCAGTGCTAGGGGGACAGGGGGAAGAAGGGGCTACACCTTC. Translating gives CSARGTGGRRGYTF.

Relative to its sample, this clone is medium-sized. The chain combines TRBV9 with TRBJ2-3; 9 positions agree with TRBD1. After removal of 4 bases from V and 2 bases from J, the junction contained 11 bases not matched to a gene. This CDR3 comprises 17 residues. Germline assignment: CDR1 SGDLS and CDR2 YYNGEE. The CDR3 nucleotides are TGTGCCAGCAGCTTACCCGGGACAGGGAAATACACAGATACGCAGTATTTT. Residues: CASSLPGTGKYTDTQYF.

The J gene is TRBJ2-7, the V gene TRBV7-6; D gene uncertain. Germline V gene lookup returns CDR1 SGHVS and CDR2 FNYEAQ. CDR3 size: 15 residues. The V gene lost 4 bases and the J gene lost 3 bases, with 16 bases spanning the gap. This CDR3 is CASSSEDRPSYEQYF. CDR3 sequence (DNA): TGTGCCAGCAGCTCCGAGGATCGGCCCAGCTACGAGCAGTACTTC. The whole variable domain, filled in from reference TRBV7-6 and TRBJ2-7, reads GAGVSQSPRYKVTKRGQDVALRCDPISGHVSLYWYRQALGQGPEFLTYFNYEAQQDKSGLPNDRFSAERPEGSISTLTIQRTEQRDSAMYRCASSSEDRPSYEQYFGPGTRLTVT.

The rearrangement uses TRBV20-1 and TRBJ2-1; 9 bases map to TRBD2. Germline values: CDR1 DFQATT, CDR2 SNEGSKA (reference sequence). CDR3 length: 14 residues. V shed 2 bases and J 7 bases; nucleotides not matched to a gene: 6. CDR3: CSARPAGGVNEQFF. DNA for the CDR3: TGCAGTGCTAGACCAGCGGGGGGAGTAAATGAGCAGTTCTTC.

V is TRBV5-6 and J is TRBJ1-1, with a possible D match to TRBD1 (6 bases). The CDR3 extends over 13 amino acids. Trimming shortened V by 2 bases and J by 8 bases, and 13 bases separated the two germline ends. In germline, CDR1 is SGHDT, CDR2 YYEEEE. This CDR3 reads CASSFGSGEEAFF. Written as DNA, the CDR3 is TGTGCCAGCAGCTTTGGGTCAGGGGAGGAAGCTTTCTTT. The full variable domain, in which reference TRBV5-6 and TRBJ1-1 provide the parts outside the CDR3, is DAGVTQSPTHLIKTRGQQVTLRCSPKSGHDTVSWYQQALGQGPQFIFQYYEEEERQRGNFPDRFSGHQFPNYSSELNVNALLLGDSALYLCASSFGSGEEAFFGQGTRLTVV.

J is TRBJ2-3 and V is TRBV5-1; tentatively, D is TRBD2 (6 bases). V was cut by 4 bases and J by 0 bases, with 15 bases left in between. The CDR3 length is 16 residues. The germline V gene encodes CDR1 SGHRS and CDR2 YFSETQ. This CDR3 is CASSPGLLSSTDTQYF. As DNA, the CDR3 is TGCGCCAGCAGCCCCGGACTACTTTCTAGCACAGATACGCAGTATTTT.

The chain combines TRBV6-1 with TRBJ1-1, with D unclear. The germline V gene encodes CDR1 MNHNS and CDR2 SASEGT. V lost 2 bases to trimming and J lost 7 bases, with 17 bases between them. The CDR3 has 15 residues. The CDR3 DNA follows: TGTGCCAGCAGTGAAAATACGGGCAAAACCCATGAAGCTTTCTTT. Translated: CASSENTGKTHEAFF.